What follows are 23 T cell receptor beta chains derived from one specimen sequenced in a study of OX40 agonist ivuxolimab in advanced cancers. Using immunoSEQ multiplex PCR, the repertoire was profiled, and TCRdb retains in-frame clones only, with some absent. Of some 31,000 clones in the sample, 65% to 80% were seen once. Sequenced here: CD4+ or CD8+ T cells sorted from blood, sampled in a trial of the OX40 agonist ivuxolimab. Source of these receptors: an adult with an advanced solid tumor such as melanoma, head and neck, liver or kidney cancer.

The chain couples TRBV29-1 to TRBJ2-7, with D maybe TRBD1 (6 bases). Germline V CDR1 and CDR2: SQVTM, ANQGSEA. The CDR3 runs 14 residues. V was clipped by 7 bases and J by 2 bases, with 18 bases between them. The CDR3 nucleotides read TGCAGCGCCGAGGGGGTAACCGGTACCTACGAGCAGTACTTC. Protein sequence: CSAEGVTGTYEQYF.

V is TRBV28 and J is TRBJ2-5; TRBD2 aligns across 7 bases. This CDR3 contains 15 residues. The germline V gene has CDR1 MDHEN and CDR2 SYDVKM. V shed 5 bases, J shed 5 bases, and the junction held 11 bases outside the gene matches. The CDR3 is CASSPPSPGGETQYF. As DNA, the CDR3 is TGTGCCAGCAGTCCACCCTCCCCCGGGGGGGAGACCCAGTACTTC.

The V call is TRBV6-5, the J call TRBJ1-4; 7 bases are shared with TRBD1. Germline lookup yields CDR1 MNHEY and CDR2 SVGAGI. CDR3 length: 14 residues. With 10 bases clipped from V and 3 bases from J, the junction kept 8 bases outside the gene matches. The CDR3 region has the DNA TGTGCCACAGGGGGGGGGACAGCTAATGAAAAACTGTTTTTT. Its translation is CATGGGTANEKLFF.

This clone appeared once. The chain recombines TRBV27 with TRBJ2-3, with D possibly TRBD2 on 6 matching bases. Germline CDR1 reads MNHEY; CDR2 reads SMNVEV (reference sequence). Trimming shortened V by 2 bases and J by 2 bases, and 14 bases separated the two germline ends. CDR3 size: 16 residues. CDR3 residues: CASSLLFREDTDTQYF. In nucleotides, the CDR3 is TGTGCCAGCAGTTTACTTTTCAGGGAGGACACAGATACGCAGTATTTT.

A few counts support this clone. The CDR3, as DNA: TGTGCCAGCAGTGCTGTGGGATACGGCTATGGCTACACCTTC. This codes for CASSAVGYGYGYTF. V gene TRBV2 combines with J gene TRBJ1-2; D is ambiguous. Germline V gene lookup returns CDR1 SNHLY and CDR2 FYNNEI. Deletions cut 4 bases from V and 4 bases from J, with 13 bases between. CDR3 size: 14 residues.

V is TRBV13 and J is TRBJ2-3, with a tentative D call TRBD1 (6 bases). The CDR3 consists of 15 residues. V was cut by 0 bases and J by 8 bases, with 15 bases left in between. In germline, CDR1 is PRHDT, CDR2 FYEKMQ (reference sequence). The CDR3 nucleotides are TGTGCCAGCAGCTTAGGTGGCAGGGGAGTTGGTACGCAGTATTTT. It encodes CASSLGGRGVGTQYF.

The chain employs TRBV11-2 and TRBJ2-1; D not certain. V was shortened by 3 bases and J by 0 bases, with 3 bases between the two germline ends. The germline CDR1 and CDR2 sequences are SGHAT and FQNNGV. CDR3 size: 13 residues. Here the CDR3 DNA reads TGTGCCAGCAGCTTGAGCTCCTACAATGAGCAGTTCTTC. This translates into CASSLSSYNEQFF.

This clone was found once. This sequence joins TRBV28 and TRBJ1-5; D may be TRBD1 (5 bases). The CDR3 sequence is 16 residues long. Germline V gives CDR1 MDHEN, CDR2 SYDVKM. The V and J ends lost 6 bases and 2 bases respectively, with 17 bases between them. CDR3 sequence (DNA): TGTGCCAGCAGCATGGCCGGGGGGAGCGGCAATCAGCCCCAGCATTTT. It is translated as CASSMAGGSGNQPQHF.

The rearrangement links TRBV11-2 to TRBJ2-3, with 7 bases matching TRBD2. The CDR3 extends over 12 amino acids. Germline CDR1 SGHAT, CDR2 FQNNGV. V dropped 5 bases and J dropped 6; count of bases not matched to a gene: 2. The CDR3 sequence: CASSGGVDTQYF. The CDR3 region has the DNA TGTGCCAGCAGCGGGGGGGTCGATACGCAGTATTTT.

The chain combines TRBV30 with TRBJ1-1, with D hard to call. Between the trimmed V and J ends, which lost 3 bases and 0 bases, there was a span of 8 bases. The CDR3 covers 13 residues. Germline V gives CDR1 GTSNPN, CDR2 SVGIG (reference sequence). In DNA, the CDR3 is TGTGCCTGGAGCCCTAGGTTGAACACTGAAGCTTTCTTT. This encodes CAWSPRLNTEAFF.

CDR3 nucleotide sequence: TGTGCCAGCAGGCTAGGGGGAGGCCCCTACGAGCAGTACTTC. Protein: CASRLGGGPYEQYF. V is TRBV13 and J is TRBJ2-7; the D call may be TRBD1 or TRBD2 (6 bases each). In germline, CDR1 is PRHDT, CDR2 FYEKMQ (reference sequence). The V and J ends lost 6 bases and 2 bases respectively, with 14 bases between them. The CDR3 sequence is 14 residues long.

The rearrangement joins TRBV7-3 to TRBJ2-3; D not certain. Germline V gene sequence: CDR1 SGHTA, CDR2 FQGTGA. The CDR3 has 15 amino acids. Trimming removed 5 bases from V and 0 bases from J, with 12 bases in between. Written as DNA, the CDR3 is TGTGCCAGCAGCCCGGGTCTAGGGAGCACAGATACGCAGTATTTT. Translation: CASSPGLGSTDTQYF.

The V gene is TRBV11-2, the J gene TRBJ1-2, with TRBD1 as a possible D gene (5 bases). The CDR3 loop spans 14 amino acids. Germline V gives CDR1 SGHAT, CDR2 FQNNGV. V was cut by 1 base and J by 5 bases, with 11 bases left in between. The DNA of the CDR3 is TGTGCCAGCAGCTTAGGGCGGGGGACGTATGGCTACACCTTC. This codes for CASSLGRGTYGYTF.

The CDR3 DNA is TGCGCCAGCAGCTCCTGGGCCCAGCAAGAGACCCAGTACTTC. It yields the protein CASSSWAQQETQYF. This chain connects TRBV5-1 to TRBJ2-5; D is unresolved. The CDR3 runs to 14 residues. The V gene's germline CDR1 is SGHRS and CDR2 YFSETQ. Between the trimmed V and J ends, which lost 3 bases and 2 bases, there was a span of 11 bases.

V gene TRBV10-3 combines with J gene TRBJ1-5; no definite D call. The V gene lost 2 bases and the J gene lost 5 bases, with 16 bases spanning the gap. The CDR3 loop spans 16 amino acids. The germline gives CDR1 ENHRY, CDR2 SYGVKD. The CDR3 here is CAISEGLGAKYQPQHF. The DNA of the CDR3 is TGTGCCATCAGTGAGGGTCTGGGAGCCAAGTATCAGCCCCAGCATTTT.

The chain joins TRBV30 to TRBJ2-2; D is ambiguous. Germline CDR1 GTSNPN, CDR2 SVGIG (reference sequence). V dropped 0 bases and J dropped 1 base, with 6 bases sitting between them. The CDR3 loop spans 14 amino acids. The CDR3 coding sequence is TGTGCCTGGAGTGTAGATGAGAACACCGGGGAGCTGTTTTTT. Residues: CAWSVDENTGELFF.

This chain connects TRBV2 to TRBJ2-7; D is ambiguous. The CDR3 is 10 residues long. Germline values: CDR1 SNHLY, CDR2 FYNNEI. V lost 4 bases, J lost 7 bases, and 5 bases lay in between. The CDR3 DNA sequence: TGTGCCAGCAGTGTCGGTGAGCAGTACTTC. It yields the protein CASSVGEQYF.

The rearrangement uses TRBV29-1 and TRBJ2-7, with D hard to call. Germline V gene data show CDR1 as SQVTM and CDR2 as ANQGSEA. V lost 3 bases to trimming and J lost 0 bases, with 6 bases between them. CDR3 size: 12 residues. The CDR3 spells CSVEDGSYEQYF. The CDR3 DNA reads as TGCAGCGTTGAGGACGGCTCCTACGAGCAGTACTTC.

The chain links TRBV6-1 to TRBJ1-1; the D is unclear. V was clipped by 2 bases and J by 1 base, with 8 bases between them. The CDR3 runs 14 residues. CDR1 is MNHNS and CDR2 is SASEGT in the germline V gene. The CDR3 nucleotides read TGTGCCAGCAGTGAAAGATCTGGGAACACTGAAGCTTTCTTT. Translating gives CASSERSGNTEAFF.

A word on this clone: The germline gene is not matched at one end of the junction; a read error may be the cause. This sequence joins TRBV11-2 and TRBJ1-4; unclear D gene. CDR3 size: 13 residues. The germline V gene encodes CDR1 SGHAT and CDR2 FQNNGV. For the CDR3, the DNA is TGCGCCAGCAGCCCCGGGCCCCTAATGGGGCTGTTTTTT. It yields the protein CASSPGPLMGLFF.

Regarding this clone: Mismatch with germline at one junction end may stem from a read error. The CDR3 sequence is CASSEERRGQGALF. The CDR3 region has the DNA TGTGCCAGCAGTGAAGAGCGTAGGGGACAGGGGGCTCTCTTC. This chain connects TRBV2 to TRBJ2-1; the match to TRBD1 covers 12 bases. CDR1 and CDR2 from the germline V gene are SNHLY and FYNNEI. CDR3 length: 14 residues.

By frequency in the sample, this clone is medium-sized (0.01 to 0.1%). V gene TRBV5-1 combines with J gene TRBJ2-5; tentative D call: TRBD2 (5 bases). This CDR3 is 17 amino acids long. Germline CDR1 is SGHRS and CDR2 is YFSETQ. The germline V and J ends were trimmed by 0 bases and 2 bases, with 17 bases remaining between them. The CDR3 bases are TGCGCCAGCAGCTTGGCCATAAGCGGTTTTACGCAAGAGACCCAGTACTTC. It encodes CASSLAISGFTQETQYF.

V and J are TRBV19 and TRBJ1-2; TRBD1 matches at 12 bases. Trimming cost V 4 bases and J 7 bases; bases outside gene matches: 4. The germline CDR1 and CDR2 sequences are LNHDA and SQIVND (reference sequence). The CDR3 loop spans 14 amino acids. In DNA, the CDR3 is TGTGCCAGTAGTAGGGGACAGGGGGCCGGTGGCTACACCTTC. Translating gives CASSRGQGAGGYTF.